This T cell receptor beta chain originates from a study of T cell responses to AZD1222 COVID-19 vaccine. Measured with immunoSEQ multiplex PCR; TCRdb has only the in-frame clones, and not every one. In the table there are roughly 140,000 clones, 88% of which are singletons. Timing groups of about 4 and about 12 weeks for second doses were pooled. CDR1 is MDHEN and CDR2 is SYDVKM in the germline V gene. CDR3 length equals 13 residues. The V and J ends lost 10 bases and 2 bases respectively, with 15 bases between them. Notes on this clone: The antigen is unknown.

General study results and limits: Nearly half of spike-specific TCRs reportedly target variant regions that are unmutated in the B.1.351 and B.1.1.7 variants. The study found vaccine-associated CD4 TCRs spanning spike, dominant at 160-218 and 743-854.

This receptor was taken from an adult who received the AZD1222 COVID-19 vaccine. The rearrangement joins TRBV28 to TRBJ2-7; D is undetermined. This specimen was peripheral blood, taken 28 days after the second AZD1222 dose. The CDR3: CATPTGLAYEQYF. The CDR3 nucleotides read TGTGCCACCCCGACCGGCCTGGCCTACGAGCAGTACTTC.